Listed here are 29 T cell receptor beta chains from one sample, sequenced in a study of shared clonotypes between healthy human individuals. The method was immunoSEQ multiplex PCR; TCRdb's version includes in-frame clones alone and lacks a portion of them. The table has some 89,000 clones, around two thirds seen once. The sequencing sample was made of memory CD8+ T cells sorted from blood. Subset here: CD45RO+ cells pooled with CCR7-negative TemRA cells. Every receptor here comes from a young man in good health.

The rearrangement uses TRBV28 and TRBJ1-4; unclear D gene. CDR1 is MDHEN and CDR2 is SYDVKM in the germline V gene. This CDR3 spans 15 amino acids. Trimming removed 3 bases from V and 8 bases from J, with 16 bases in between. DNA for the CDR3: TGTGCCAGCAGTTTGCGACACCTTCAGGTGGAAAAACTGTTTTTT. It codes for CASSLRHLQVEKLFF.

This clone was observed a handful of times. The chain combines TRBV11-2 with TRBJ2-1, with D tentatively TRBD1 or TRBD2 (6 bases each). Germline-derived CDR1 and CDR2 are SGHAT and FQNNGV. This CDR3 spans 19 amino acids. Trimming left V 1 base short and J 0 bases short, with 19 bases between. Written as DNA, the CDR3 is TGTGCCAGCAGCTTAGTAGGGGGGCCAGCGGGCTCCTCCTACAATGAGCAGTTCTTC. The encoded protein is CASSLVGGPAGSSYNEQFF. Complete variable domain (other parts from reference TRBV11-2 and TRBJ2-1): EAGVAQSPRYKIIEKRQSVAFWCNPISGHATLYWYQQILGQGPKLLIQFQNNGVVDDSQLPKDRFSAERLKGVDSTLKIQPAKLEDSAVYLCASSLVGGPAGSSYNEQFFGPGTRLTVL.

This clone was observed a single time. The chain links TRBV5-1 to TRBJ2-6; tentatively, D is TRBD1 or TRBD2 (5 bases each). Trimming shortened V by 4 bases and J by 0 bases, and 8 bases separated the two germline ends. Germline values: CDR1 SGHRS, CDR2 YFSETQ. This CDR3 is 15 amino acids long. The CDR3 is CASSAGSSGANVLTF. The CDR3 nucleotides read TGCGCCAGCAGCGCAGGGAGCTCTGGGGCCAACGTCCTGACTTTC. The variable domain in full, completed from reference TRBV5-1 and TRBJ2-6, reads KAGVTQTPRYLIKTRGQQVTLSCSPISGHRSVSWYQQTPGQGLQFLFEYFSETQRNKGNFPGRFSGRQFSNSRSEMNVSTLELGDSALYLCASSAGSSGANVLTFGAGSRLTVL.

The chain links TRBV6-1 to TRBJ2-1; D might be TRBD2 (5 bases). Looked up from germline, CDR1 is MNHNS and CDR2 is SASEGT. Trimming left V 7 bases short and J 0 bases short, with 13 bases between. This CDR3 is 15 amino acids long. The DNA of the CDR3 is TGTGCCAGCACCAAATCAGCGGACTCCTACAATGAGCAGTTCTTC. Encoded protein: CASTKSADSYNEQFF.

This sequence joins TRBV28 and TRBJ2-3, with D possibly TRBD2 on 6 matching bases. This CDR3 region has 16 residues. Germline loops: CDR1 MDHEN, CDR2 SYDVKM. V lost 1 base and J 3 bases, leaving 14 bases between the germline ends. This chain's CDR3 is CASSLSPEEGTDTQYF. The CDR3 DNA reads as TGTGCCAGCAGTTTATCCCCGGAGGAGGGAACAGATACGCAGTATTTT.

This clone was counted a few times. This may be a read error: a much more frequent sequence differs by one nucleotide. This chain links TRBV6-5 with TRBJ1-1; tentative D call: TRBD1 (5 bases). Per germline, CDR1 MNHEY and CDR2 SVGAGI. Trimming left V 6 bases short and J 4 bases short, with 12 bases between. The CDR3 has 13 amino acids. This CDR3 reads CASSPTGLTEAFF. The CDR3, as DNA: TGTGCCAGCAGCCCTACAGGTCTCACTGAAGCTTTCTTT.

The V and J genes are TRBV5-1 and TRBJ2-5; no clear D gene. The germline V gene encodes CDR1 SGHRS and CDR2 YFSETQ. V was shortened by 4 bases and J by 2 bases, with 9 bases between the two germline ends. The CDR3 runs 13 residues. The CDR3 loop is CASSPFNQETQYF. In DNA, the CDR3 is TGCGCCAGCAGCCCCTTTAATCAAGAGACCCAGTACTTC.

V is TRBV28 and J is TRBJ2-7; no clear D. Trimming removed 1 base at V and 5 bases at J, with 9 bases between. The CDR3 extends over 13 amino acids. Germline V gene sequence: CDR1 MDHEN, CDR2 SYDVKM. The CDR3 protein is CASSLSPVDEQYF. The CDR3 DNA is TGTGCCAGCAGTTTATCCCCGGTTGACGAGCAGTACTTC.

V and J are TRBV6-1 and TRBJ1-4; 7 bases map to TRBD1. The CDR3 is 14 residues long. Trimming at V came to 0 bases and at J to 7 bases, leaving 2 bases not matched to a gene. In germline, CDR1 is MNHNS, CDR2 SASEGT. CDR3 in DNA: TGTGCCAGCAGTGAAGCAGGGGGCGTTGAAAAACTGTTTTTT. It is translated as CASSEAGGVEKLFF.

The CDR3, as DNA: TGCGCCAGCAGCTTGAGTATAGCGGGAGGGTCCCCCTACGAGCAGTACTTC. It codes for CASSLSIAGGSPYEQYF. V and J are TRBV5-1 and TRBJ2-7, with TRBD2 matching 11 bases. Germline lookup yields CDR1 SGHRS and CDR2 YFSETQ. Trimming at V came to 1 base and at J to 2 bases, leaving 8 bases not matched to a gene. The CDR3 totals 17 residues. The full variable domain, with the rest looked up from reference TRBV5-1 and TRBJ2-7, is KAGVTQTPRYLIKTRGQQVTLSCSPISGHRSVSWYQQTPGQGLQFLFEYFSETQRNKGNFPGRFSGRQFSNSRSEMNVSTLELGDSALYLCASSLSIAGGSPYEQYFGPGTRLTVT.

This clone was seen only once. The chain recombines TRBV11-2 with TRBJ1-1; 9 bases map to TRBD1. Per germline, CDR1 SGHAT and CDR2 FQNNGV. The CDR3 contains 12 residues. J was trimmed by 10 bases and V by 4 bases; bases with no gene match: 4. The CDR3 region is CASSSYRGPAFF. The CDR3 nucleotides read TGTGCCAGCAGCTCCTACAGGGGGCCAGCTTTCTTT.

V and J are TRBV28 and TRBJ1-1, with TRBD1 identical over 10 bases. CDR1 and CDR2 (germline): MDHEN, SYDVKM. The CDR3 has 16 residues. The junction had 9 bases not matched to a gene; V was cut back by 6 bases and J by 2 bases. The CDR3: CASSLRDRGTNTEAFF. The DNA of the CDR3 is TGTGCCAGCAGCCTCCGGGACAGGGGAACCAACACTGAAGCTTTCTTT. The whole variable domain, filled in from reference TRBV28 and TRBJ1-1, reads DVKVTQSSRYLVKRTGEKVFLECVQDMDHENMFWYRQDPGLGLRLIYFSYDVKMKEKGDIPEGYSVSREKKERFSLILESASTNQTSMYLCASSLRDRGTNTEAFFGQGTRLTVV.

CDR3 coding DNA: TGTGCCAGCAAGAAGGTAGCGGGAGGTATCGGGACCCAGTACTTC. Amino acid sequence: CASKKVAGGIGTQYF. This rearrangement joins TRBV6-1 to TRBJ2-5, with 10 bases that match TRBD2. Germline V CDR1 and CDR2: MNHNS, SASEGT. The CDR3 totals 15 residues. The V segment lost 7 bases and the J segment 7 bases; nucleotides outside the gene matches: 12.

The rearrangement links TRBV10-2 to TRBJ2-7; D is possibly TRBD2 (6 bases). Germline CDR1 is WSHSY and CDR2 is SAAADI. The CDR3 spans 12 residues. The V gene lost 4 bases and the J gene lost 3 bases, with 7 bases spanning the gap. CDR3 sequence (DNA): TGCGCCAGCAGTGTGGAGGGCTACGAGCAGTACTTC. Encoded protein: CASSVEGYEQYF.

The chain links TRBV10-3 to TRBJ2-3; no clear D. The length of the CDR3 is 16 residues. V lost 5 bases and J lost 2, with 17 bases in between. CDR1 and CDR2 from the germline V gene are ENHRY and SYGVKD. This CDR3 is CAISMDRLSYTDTQYF. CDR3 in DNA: TGTGCCATCAGTATGGACCGCCTTAGCTACACAGATACGCAGTATTTT.

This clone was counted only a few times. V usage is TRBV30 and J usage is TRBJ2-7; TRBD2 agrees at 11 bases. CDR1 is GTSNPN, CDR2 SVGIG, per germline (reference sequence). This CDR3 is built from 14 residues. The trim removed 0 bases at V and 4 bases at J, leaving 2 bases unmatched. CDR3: CAWSVTSGSYEQYF. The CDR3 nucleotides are TGTGCCTGGAGTGTAACTAGCGGGAGTTACGAGCAGTACTTC.

CDR3 residues: CASSQGGGTALGVEQYF. The DNA for the CDR3 is TGCGCCAGCAGCCAAGGTGGAGGAACTGCGTTGGGGGTCGAGCAGTACTTC. This chain joins TRBV4-3 and TRBJ2-7; D may correspond to TRBD1 or TRBD2 (5 bases each). There are 17 residues in the CDR3. Germline V gene lookup returns CDR1 LGHNA and CDR2 YSLEER. Trimming cost V 1 base and J 6 bases, with 22 bases left between them.

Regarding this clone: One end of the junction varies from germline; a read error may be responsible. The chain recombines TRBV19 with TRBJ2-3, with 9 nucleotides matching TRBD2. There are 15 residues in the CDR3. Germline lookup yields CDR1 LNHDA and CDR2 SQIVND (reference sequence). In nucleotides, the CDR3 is TGTGCCAGCAGTATAGCGGGGGCCTCCACAGATACGCAGTATTTT. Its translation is CASSIAGASTDTQYF.

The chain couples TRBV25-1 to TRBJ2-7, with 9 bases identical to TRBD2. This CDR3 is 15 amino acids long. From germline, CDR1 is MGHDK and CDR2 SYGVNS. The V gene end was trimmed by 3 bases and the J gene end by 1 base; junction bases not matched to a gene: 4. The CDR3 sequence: CASSDLAGQSYEQYF. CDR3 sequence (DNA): TGTGCCAGCAGTGACCTAGCGGGACAGTCCTACGAGCAGTACTTC.

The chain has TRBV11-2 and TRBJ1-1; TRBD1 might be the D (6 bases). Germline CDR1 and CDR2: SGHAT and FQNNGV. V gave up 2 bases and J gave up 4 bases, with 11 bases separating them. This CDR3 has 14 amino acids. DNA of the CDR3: TGTGCCAGCAGCTTATTCCTGACAGGCACTGAAGCTTTCTTT. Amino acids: CASSLFLTGTEAFF.

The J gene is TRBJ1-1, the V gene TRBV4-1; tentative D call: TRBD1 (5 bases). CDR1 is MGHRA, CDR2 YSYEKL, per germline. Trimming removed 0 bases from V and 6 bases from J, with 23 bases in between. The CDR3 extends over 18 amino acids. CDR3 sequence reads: CASSQDLGGLGRIAEAFF. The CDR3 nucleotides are TGCGCCAGCAGCCAAGATCTTGGGGGGTTAGGACGAATCGCTGAAGCTTTCTTT.

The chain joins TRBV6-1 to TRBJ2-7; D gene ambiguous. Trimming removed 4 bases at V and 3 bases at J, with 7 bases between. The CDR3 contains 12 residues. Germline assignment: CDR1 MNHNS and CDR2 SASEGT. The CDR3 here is CASSVAGYEQYF. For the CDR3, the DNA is TGTGCCAGCAGTGTAGCCGGCTACGAGCAGTACTTC.

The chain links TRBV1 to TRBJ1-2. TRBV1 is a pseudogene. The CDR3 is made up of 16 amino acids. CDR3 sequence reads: CTSSGRCLWKTYGYTF. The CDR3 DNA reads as TGCACCAGCAGCGGTCGTTGTTTGTGGAAGACCTATGGCTACACCTTC.

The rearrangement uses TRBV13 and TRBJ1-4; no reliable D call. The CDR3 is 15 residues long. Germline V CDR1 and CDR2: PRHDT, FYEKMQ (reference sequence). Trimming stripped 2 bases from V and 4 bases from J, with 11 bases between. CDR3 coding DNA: TGTGCCAGCAGCTTAACTCGACGTAATAATGAAAAACTGTTTTTT. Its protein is CASSLTRRNNEKLFF.

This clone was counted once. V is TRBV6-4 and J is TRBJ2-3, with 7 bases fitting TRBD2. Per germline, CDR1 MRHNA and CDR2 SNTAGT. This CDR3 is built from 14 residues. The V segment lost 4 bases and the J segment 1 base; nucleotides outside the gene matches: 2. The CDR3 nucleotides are TGTGCCAGCAGTGTGGCGGGAGGCACAGATACGCAGTATTTT. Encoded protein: CASSVAGGTDTQYF.

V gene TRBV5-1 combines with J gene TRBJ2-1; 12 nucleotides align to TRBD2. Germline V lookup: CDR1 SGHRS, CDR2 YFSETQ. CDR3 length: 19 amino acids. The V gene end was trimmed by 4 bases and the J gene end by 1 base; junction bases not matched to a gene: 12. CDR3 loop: CASSTGLAGGPQSYNEQFF. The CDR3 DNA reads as TGCGCCAGCAGCACGGGACTAGCGGGCGGGCCCCAATCCTACAATGAGCAGTTCTTC.

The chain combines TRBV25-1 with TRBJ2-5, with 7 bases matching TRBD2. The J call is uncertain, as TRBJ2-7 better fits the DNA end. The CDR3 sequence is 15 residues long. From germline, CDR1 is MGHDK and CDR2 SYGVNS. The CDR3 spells CASSDSLAARGEQYF. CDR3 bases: TGTGCCAGCAGTGACAGTCTAGCGGCTCGGGGCGAGCAGTACTTC.

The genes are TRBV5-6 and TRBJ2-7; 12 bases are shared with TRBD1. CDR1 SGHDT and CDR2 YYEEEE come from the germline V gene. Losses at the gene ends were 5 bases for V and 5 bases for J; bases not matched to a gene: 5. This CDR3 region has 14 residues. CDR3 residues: CASRPGTGGDEQYF. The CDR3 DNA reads TGTGCCAGCAGACCCGGGACAGGGGGCGACGAGCAGTACTTC.

The CDR3 region is CAISESMEGEQFF. The CDR3 DNA reads TGTGCCATCAGTGAGTCGATGGAGGGTGAGCAGTTCTTC. The chain couples TRBV10-3 to TRBJ2-1; TRBD2 is a possible D gene (6 bases). Germline V gives CDR1 ENHRY, CDR2 SYGVKD. The length of the CDR3 is 13 residues. V lost 0 bases to trimming and J lost 9 bases, with 9 bases between them.